Below are 25 T cell receptor beta chains sequenced from a single sample in a study of T cell changes during pregnancy in multiple sclerosis. The repertoire was sequenced with immunoSEQ multiplex PCR; TCRdb's copy has only in-frame clones and lacks some. The table shows about 42,000 clones, with 70% to 90% occurring only once. The material sequenced was CD4+ T cells from peripheral blood mononuclear cells, taken after pregnancy. The source is a female donor with multiple sclerosis, enrolled in a pregnancy study.

The rearrangement uses TRBV5-5 and TRBJ1-2; TRBD1 might be the D (6 bases). Germline assignment: CDR1 SGHKS and CDR2 YYEKEE (reference sequence). Trimming removed 2 bases at V and 7 bases at J, with 12 bases between. The CDR3 covers 13 residues. CDR3 DNA sequence: TGTGCCAGCAGCTTCGGACAGTGGCTTGGCTACACCTTC. Amino acids: CASSFGQWLGYTF.

J is TRBJ1-1 and V is TRBV18; D is possibly TRBD1 (6 bases). Germline CDR1 KGHSH, CDR2 LQKENI. This CDR3 has 15 residues. V was shortened by 6 bases and J by 3 bases, with 17 bases between the two germline ends. The CDR3 is CASSPLPGDDTEAFF. CDR3 bases: TGTGCCAGCTCGCCCCTCCCAGGGGACGACACTGAAGCTTTCTTT. The full variable domain, its missing parts supplied by reference TRBV18 and TRBJ1-1, is NAGVMQNPRHLVRRRGQEARLRCSPMKGHSHVYWYRQLPEEGLKFMVYLQKENIIDESGMPKERFSAEFPKEGPSILRIQQVVRGDSAAYFCASSPLPGDDTEAFFGQGTRLTVV.

This clone came up a few times. The rearrangement links TRBV19 to TRBJ2-1; D is possibly TRBD2 (6 bases). The V end lost 5 bases, the J end lost 3 bases, and 11 bases lay between the germline ends. The CDR3 runs to 14 residues. Germline loops: CDR1 LNHDA, CDR2 SQIVND (reference sequence). This chain's CDR3 is CASSSGLFYNEQFF. The CDR3 bases are TGTGCCAGTAGTTCGGGACTTTTCTACAATGAGCAGTTCTTC.

The chain is built from TRBV19 and TRBJ1-1; a weak D match, TRBD1 (5 bases). Germline V gene sequence: CDR1 LNHDA, CDR2 SQIVND (reference sequence). V lost 6 bases and J lost 3, with 17 bases in between. This CDR3 spans 15 amino acids. CDR3 coding DNA: TGTGCCAGTAGGATCGGGGGGGGGTGGGACACTGAAGCTTTCTTT. Translating it yields CASRIGGGWDTEAFF.

The J gene is TRBJ2-3, the V gene TRBV7-2; 9 bases line up with TRBD2. CDR1 is SGHTA and CDR2 is FQGNSA in the germline V gene. The CDR3 is 15 residues long. V shed 4 bases and J 2 bases; nucleotides not matched to a gene: 4. DNA for the CDR3: TGTGCCAGCAGCTCCATAGCGGGGGTCACAGATACGCAGTATTTT. Translation: CASSSIAGVTDTQYF.

This chain connects TRBV21-1 to TRBJ2-7; the table assigns TRBD2, which was not confirmed against the DNA. TRBV21-1 is a pseudogene locus. The CDR3 runs to 15 residues. The CDR3 loop reads CASKPRRGSSYEQYF. In DNA form, the CDR3 reads TGTGCCAGCAAGCCTAGACGGGGAAGCTCCTACGAGCAGTACTTC.

V is TRBV4-3 and J is TRBJ2-3; maybe TRBD2 (5 bases). The germline V gene encodes CDR1 LGHNA and CDR2 YSLEER. Trimming pared 0 bases from V and 0 bases from J, leaving 7 bases between. The length of the CDR3 is 15 residues. DNA for the CDR3: TGCGCCAGCAGCCAAGATGAGGGTAGCACAGATACGCAGTATTTT. This codes for CASSQDEGSTDTQYF.

The chain couples TRBV4-2 to TRBJ1-2; maybe TRBD1 (5 bases). Germline V lookup: CDR1 LGHNA, CDR2 YNFKEQ. The CDR3 length is 15 residues. V lost 0 bases, J lost 5 bases, and 13 bases lay in between. CDR3 residues: CASSQDRGGGYGYTF. In DNA, the CDR3 is TGTGCCAGCAGCCAAGATCGGGGGGGTGGGTATGGCTACACCTTC.

This clone has a handful of counts. This chain uses TRBV18 with TRBJ2-2; perhaps TRBD2 as D (5 bases). The germline V gene has CDR1 KGHSH and CDR2 LQKENI. The V and J ends lost 6 bases and 4 bases respectively, with 9 bases between them. The CDR3 is 13 amino acids. This CDR3 reads CASSLASTGELFF. The CDR3 DNA reads TGTGCCAGCTCTCTAGCATCCACCGGGGAGCTGTTTTTT. The full variable domain, completed using reference TRBV18 and TRBJ2-2, is NAGVMQNPRHLVRRRGQEARLRCSPMKGHSHVYWYRQLPEEGLKFMVYLQKENIIDESGMPKERFSAEFPKEGPSILRIQQVVRGDSAAYFCASSLASTGELFFGEGSRLTVL.

The J gene is TRBJ2-2, the V gene TRBV7-3; D gene ambiguous. CDR1 and CDR2 from the germline V gene are SGHTA and FQGTGA. The CDR3 sequence is 14 residues long. Trimming shortened V by 1 base and J by 6 bases, and 9 bases separated the two germline ends. This CDR3 reads CASSLNRVSGELFF. DNA of the CDR3: TGTGCCAGCAGCTTAAATCGGGTTTCCGGGGAGCTGTTTTTT. Drawing the rest from reference TRBV7-3 and TRBJ2-2, the complete variable domain is GAGVSQTPSNKVTEKGKYVELRCDPISGHTALYWYRQSLGQGPEFLIYFQGTGAADDSGLPNDRFFAVRPEGSVSTLKIQRTERGDSAVYLCASSLNRVSGELFFGEGSRLTVL.

The chain couples TRBV9 to TRBJ1-6; D possibly corresponds to TRBD1 (6 bases). The CDR3 has 15 residues. Germline V gene lookup returns CDR1 SGDLS and CDR2 YYNGEE. V lost 4 bases and J 5 bases, leaving 13 bases between the germline ends. The CDR3 region has the DNA TGTGCCAGCAGCCCAATGGGACAAAATAATTCACCCCTCCACTTT. Amino acid sequence: CASSPMGQNNSPLHF.

This sequence joins TRBV18 and TRBJ2-6; perhaps TRBD2 as D (5 bases). The CDR3 has 19 amino acids. Germline CDR1 and CDR2: KGHSH and LQKENI. V was trimmed by 3 bases and J by 1 base, leaving 19 bases between them. The DNA for the CDR3 is TGTGCCAGCTCACCGTACATTAGGACTTCCCAGTCTGGGGCCAACGTCCTGACTTTC. This codes for CASSPYIRTSQSGANVLTF.

The chain recombines TRBV7-2 with TRBJ2-7; TRBD1 agrees at 8 bases. CDR1 is SGHTA, CDR2 FQGNSA, per germline. The length of the CDR3 is 14 residues. Losses at the gene ends were 7 bases for V and 2 bases for J; bases not matched to a gene: 7. CDR3 amino acids: CASNQGAGPYEQYF. The CDR3, as DNA: TGTGCCAGCAACCAGGGGGCTGGGCCCTACGAGCAGTACTTC.

V and J are TRBV7-9 and TRBJ2-5; 7 bases fit TRBD1. Unmatched junction bases numbered 7, after V lost 4 bases and J lost 5 bases. This CDR3 region has 14 residues. Germline-derived CDR1 and CDR2 are SEHNR and FQNEAQ (reference sequence). This CDR3 reads CASSSTGAKETQYF. The CDR3, as DNA: TGTGCCAGCAGCTCAACAGGGGCGAAGGAGACCCAGTACTTC.

The chain joins TRBV7-2 to TRBJ2-2, with D uncertain. Germline loops: CDR1 SGHTA, CDR2 FQGNSA. The germline V and J ends were trimmed by 4 bases and 6 bases, with 9 bases remaining between them. The CDR3 is 13 residues long. CDR3 bases: TGTGCCAGCAGCTCCCAACGGGCCGGGGAGCTGTTTTTT. Amino acids: CASSSQRAGELFF.

The genes are TRBV5-1 and TRBJ1-2; D not resolved. This CDR3 is built from 13 residues. CDR1 SGHRS and CDR2 YFSETQ come from the germline V gene. V dropped 5 bases and J dropped 5 bases, with 13 bases sitting between them. The CDR3, as DNA: TGCGCCAGCAGTCTCATGGAGTATTATGGCTACACCTTC. Translated: CASSLMEYYGYTF.

The chain joins TRBV2 to TRBJ1-2; D might be TRBD1 (6 bases). Germline-derived CDR1 and CDR2 are SNHLY and FYNNEI. The ends were cut back, 4 bases at V and 3 bases at J, with 9 bases in the middle. The CDR3 covers 13 residues. CDR3 nucleotides: TGTGCCAGCAGTGTCAGGGGTTACTATGGCTACACCTTC. Its protein is CASSVRGYYGYTF. Using reference TRBV2 and TRBJ1-2 for the parts outside the CDR3, the full variable domain is EPEVTQTPSHQVTQMGQEVILRCVPISNHLYFYWYRQILGQKVEFLVSFYNNEISEKSEIFDDQFSVERPDGSNFTLKIRSTKLEDSAMYFCASSVRGYYGYTFGSGTRLTVV.

To note about this clone: At the DNA level, this CDR3 is encoded by other sequences in the same sample as well. The rearrangement joins TRBV5-1 to TRBJ1-1; D gene uncertain. Deletions cut 2 bases from V and 5 bases from J, with 10 bases between. From germline, CDR1 is SGHRS and CDR2 YFSETQ. This CDR3 spans 13 amino acids. The DNA for the CDR3 is TGCGCCAGCAGCTTAGGAGGAGGAACTGAAGCTTTCTTT. Translation gives CASSLGGGTEAFF.

The chain has TRBV19 and TRBJ2-7; D is possibly TRBD1 (6 bases). Germline CDR1 reads LNHDA; CDR2 reads SQIVND (reference sequence). V was trimmed by 4 bases and J by 4 bases, leaving 8 bases between them. This CDR3 region has 12 residues. The CDR3 DNA is TGTGCCAGTAGTACCCAGGGGTACGAGCAGTACTTC. It translates to CASSTQGYEQYF. Full variable domain (missing parts from reference TRBV19 and TRBJ2-7): DGGITQSPKYLFRKEGQNVTLSCEQNLNHDAMYWYRQDPGQGLRLIYYSQIVNDFQKGDIAEGYSVSREKKESFPLTVTSAQKNPTAFYLCASSTQGYEQYFGPGTRLTVT.

V gene TRBV6-5 combines with J gene TRBJ1-1; D remains ambiguous. The CDR3 spans 14 residues. The V and J ends lost 0 bases and 6 bases respectively, with 11 bases between them. Germline V gene data show CDR1 as MNHEY and CDR2 as SVGAGI. The DNA for the CDR3 is TGTGCCAGCAGTTACTCGATTCTACGGGCTGAAGCTTTCTTT. Its protein is CASSYSILRAEAFF.

The chain links TRBV6-6 to TRBJ2-7; D is possibly TRBD1 (6 bases). The V and J ends lost 4 bases and 3 bases respectively, with 16 bases between them. Germline V gene data show CDR1 as MNHNY and CDR2 as SVGAGI (reference sequence). CDR3 size: 15 residues. DNA for the CDR3: TGTGCCAGCAGTTGGCGATTCAAACAGGGCTACGAGCAGTACTTC. It yields the protein CASSWRFKQGYEQYF.

The chain combines TRBV5-6 with TRBJ1-1; TRBD1 aligns across 9 bases. CDR1 is SGHDT, CDR2 YYEEEE, per germline. CDR3 size: 17 residues. J gave up 0 bases and V 2 bases, and 8 bases lay outside the gene matches. The CDR3, as DNA: TGTGCCAGCAGCTTACAGACAGGGGGGCTGATGAACACTGAAGCTTTCTTT. This codes for CASSLQTGGLMNTEAFF.

The rearrangement joins TRBV15 to TRBJ2-5, with a possible D match to TRBD1 (6 bases). Trimming took off 0 bases at V and 5 bases at J, with 13 bases between the two ends. The length of the CDR3 is 15 residues. Per germline, CDR1 LNHNV and CDR2 YYDKDF (reference sequence). The CDR3 sequence: CATSRDLRGAETQYF. Here the CDR3 DNA reads TGTGCCACCAGCAGAGATCTCAGGGGCGCGGAGACCCAGTACTTC.

The chain employs TRBV4-3 and TRBJ1-3, with no clear D. The CDR3 has 15 amino acids. Trimming removed 0 bases from V and 7 bases from J, with 13 bases in between. Germline V gene data show CDR1 as LGHNA and CDR2 as YSLEER. For the CDR3, the DNA is TGCGCCAGCAGCCAAGATCCTCTGGGAGTGAACACCATATATTTT. Translated: CASSQDPLGVNTIYF.

The chain combines TRBV6-1 with TRBJ2-7; D is perhaps TRBD1 (5 bases). CDR1 and CDR2 (germline): MNHNS, SASEGT. V was clipped by 2 bases and J by 3 bases, with 17 bases between them. This CDR3 has 16 amino acids. Written as DNA, the CDR3 is TGTGCCAGCAGTGAAAGGAGCAGGGTTGAAGGCTACGAGCAGTACTTC. Translated: CASSERSRVEGYEQYF.